Each of the 5 T cell receptor beta chains below was sequenced from the same sample in a study of T-cell reconstitution after alpha-beta-depleted transplantation in children. Library preparation (for TCRbeta) was performed with unique molecular identifiers. In TCRdb, the PCR reads were re-called with MiXCR into one record per CDR3 protein. The data hold 75,000 to 100,000 distinct CDR3 sequences, with roughly 8.3% observed a single time. The specimen was PBMCs from the stem cell graft donor, collected from the stem cell graft. These TCRs come from a human donor who donated a stem cell graft to a child with congenital amegakaryocytic thrombocytopenia.

This clonotype has a count of ten or more. The chain joins TRBV21-1 to TRBJ2-7; no check of the table's D call, TRBD1, against the DNA was made. TRBV21-1 is recorded as a pseudogene. The CDR3 is 16 amino acids. The CDR3 DNA follows: TGTGCCAGCAGCAAATTTCGGGACAGGCCTTTCTACGAGCAGTACTTC. Amino acids: CASSKFRDRPFYEQYF.

In its sample, this clonotype was seen many times. This chain joins TRBV20-1 and TRBJ2-1, with 9 bases lining up with TRBD2. CDR1 and CDR2 from the germline V gene are DFQATT and SNEGSKA (reference sequence). V was clipped by 4 bases and J by 0 bases; unmatched bases: 19. This CDR3 has 20 residues. Written as DNA, the CDR3 is TGCAGTGCTATGGATGGGCGACTAGCGGTTGACTTTAGCTCCTACAATGAGCAGTTCTTC. Its protein is CSAMDGRLAVDFSSYNEQFF.

This clonotype came up a few times. The chain has TRBV19 and TRBJ1-1; TRBD1 aligns across 8 bases. Germline assignment: CDR1 LNHDA and CDR2 SQIVND (reference sequence). The CDR3 has 13 residues. Trimming at V came to 3 bases and at J to 5 bases, leaving 2 bases not matched to a gene. The CDR3 protein is CASSIQGATEAFF. CDR3 nucleotide sequence: TGTGCCAGTAGTATTCAGGGGGCGACTGAAGCTTTCTTT.

A few counts support this clonotype. V and J are TRBV18 and TRBJ2-1; 7 nucleotides match TRBD2. The junction had 6 bases not matched to a gene; V was cut back by 2 bases and J by 5 bases. Per the germline V gene, CDR1 is KGHSH and CDR2 is LQKENI. CDR3 length: 15 residues. The CDR3, as DNA: TGTGCCAGCTCACCATCCCTAGCGGAAGACAATGAGCAGTTCTTC. It translates to CASSPSLAEDNEQFF.

This clonotype has a count of ten or more. The chain joins TRBV7-8 to TRBJ2-3, with 11 bases fitting TRBD2. The CDR3 consists of 16 residues. J lost 4 bases, V lost 5 bases, and 8 bases had no gene match. The germline gives CDR1 SGHVS, CDR2 FQNEAQ. CDR3 protein: CASSILAGAQADTQYF. The DNA of the CDR3 is TGTGCCAGCAGCATACTAGCGGGGGCCCAAGCAGATACGCAGTATTTT.